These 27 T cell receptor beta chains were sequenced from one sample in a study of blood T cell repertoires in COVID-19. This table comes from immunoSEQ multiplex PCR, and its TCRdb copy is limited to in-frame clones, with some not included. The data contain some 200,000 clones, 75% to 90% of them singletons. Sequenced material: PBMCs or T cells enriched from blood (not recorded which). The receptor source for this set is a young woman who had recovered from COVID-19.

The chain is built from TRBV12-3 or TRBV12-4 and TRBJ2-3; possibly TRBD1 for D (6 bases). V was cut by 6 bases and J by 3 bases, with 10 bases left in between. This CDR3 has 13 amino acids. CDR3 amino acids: CASRQGTTDTQYF. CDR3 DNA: TGTGCCAGCAGACAGGGAACAACAGATACGCAGTATTTT.

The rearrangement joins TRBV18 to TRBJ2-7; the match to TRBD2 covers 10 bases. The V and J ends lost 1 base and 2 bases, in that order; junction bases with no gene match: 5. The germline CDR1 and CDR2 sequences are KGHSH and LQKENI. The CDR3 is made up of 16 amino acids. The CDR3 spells CASSPREREGTYEQYF. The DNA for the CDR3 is TGTGCCAGCTCACCACGGGAGCGGGAGGGAACCTACGAGCAGTACTTC.

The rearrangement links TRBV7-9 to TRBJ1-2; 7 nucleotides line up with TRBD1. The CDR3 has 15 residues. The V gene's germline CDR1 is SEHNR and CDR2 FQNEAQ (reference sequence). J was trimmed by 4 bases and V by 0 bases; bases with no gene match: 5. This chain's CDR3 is CASSLASTGVYGYTF. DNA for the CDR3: TGTGCCAGCAGCTTAGCGTCTACAGGGGTCTATGGCTACACCTTC.

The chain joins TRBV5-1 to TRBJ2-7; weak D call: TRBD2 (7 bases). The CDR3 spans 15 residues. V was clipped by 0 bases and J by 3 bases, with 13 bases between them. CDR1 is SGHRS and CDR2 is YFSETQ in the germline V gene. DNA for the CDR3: TGCGCCAGCAGCTTGGTCGGGGGGCTTGGCTACGAGCAGTACTTC. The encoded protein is CASSLVGGLGYEQYF.

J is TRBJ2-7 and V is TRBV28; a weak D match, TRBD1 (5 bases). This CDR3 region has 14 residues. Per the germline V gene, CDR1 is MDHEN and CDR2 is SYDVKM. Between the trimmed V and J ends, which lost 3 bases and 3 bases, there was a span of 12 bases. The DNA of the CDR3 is TGTGCCAGCAGTTTGAGCAGGGCTTTCTACGAGCAGTACTTC. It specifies CASSLSRAFYEQYF.

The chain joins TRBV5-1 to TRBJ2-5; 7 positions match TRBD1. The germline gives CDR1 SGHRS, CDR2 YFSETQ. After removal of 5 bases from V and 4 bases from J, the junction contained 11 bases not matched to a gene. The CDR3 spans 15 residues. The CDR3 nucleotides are TGCGCCAGCAGTTCGGTCGGACAGGCAGGAGAGACCCAGTACTTC. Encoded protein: CASSSVGQAGETQYF.

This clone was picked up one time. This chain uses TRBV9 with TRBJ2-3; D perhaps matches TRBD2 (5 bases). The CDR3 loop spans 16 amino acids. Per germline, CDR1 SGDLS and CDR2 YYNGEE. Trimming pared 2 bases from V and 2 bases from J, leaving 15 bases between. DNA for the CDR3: TGTGCCAGCAGCGTTGAAGAGCGGCGTCCCACAGATACGCAGTATTTT. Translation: CASSVEERRPTDTQYF.

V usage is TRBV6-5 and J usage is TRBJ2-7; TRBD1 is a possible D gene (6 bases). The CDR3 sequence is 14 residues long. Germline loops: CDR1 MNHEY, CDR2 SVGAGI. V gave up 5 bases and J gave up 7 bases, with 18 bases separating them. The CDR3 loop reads CASSRDNTLWEQYF. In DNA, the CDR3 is TGTGCCAGCAGTCGGGACAACACCCTATGGGAGCAGTACTTC.

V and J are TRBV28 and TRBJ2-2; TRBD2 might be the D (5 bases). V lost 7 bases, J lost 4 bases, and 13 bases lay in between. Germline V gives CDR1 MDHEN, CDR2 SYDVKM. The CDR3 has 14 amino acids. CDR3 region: CASKGGSGTGELFF. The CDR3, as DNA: TGTGCCAGCAAGGGCGGGTCGGGCACCGGGGAGCTGTTTTTT.

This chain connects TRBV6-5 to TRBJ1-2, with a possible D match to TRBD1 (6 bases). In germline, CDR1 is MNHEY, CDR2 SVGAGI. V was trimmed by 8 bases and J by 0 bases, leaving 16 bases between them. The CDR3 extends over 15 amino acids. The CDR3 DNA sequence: TGTGCCAGCTCATGGGTCAGGGGCACTAACTATGGCTACACCTTC. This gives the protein CASSWVRGTNYGYTF.

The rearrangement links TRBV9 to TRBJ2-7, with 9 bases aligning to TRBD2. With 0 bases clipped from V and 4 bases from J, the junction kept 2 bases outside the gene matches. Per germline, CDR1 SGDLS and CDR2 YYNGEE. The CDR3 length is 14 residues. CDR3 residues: CASSVVAGAYEQYF. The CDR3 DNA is TGTGCCAGCAGCGTAGTAGCGGGAGCGTACGAGCAGTACTTC.

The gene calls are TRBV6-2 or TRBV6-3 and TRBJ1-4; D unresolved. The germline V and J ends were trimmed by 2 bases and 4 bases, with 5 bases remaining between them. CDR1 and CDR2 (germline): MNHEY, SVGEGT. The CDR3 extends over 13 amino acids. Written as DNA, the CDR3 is TGTGCCAGCAGTTACACATTTAATGAAAAACTGTTTTTT. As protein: CASSYTFNEKLFF.

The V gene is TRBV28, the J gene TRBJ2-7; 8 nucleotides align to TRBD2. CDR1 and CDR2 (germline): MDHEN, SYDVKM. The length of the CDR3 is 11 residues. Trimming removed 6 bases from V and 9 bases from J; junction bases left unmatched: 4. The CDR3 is CASSVGGAQYF. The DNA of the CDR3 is TGTGCCAGCAGCGTCGGGGGGGCGCAGTACTTC.

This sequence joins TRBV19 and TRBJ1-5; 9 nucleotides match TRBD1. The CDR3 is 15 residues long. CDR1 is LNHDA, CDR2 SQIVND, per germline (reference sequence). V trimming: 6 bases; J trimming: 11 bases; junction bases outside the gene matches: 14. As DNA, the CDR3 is TGTGCCAGTAGCCAGACAGGGGGTCGGGGTTGGGCCCAGCATTTT. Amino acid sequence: CASSQTGGRGWAQHF.

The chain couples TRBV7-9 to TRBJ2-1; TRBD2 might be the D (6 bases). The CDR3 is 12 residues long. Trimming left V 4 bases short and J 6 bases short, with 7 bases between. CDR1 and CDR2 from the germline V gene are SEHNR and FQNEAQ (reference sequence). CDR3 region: CASSSTSNEQFF. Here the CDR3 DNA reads TGTGCCAGCAGCTCGACTAGCAATGAGCAGTTCTTC.

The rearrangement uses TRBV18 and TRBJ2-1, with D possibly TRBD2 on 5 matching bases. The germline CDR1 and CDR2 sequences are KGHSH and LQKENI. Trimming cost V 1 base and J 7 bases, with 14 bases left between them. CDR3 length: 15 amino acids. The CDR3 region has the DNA TGTGCCAGCTCACCACGAGAGGGCAGTGCTAATGAGCAGTTCTTC. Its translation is CASSPREGSANEQFF.

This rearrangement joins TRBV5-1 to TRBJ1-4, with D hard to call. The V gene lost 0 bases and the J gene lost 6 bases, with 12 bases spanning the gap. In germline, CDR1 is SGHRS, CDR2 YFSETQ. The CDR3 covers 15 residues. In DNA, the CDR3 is TGCGCCAGCAGCTTGGGAGCCGCTTATGATGAAAAACTGTTTTTT. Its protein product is CASSLGAAYDEKLFF.

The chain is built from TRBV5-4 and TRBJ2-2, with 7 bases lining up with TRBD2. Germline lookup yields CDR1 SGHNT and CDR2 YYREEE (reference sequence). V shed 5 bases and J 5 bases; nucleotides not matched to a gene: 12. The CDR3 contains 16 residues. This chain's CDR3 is CASSYPSGRSTGELFF. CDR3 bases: TGTGCCAGCAGTTATCCTAGCGGACGATCGACCGGGGAGCTGTTTTTT. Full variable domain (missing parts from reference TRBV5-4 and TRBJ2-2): ETGVTQSPTHLIKTRGQQVTLRCSSQSGHNTVSWYQQALGQGPQFIFQYYREEENGRGNFPPRFSGLQFPNYSSELNVNALELDDSALYLCASSYPSGRSTGELFFGEGSRLTVL.

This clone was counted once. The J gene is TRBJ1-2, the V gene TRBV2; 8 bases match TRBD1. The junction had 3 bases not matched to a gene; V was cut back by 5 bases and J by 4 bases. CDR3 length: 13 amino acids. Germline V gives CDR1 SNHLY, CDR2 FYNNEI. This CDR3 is CASSTGQVYGYTF. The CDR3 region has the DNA TGTGCCAGCAGTACGGGACAGGTCTATGGCTACACCTTC.

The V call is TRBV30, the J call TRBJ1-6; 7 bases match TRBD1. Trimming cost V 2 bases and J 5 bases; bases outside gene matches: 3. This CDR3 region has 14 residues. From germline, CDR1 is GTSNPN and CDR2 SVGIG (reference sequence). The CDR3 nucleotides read TGTGCCTGGAGTAGAGGACAGGATAATTCACCCCTCCACTTT. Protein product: CAWSRGQDNSPLHF.

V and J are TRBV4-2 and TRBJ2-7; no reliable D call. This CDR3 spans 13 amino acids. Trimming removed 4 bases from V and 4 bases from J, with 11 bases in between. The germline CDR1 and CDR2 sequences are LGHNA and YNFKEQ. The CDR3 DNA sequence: TGTGCCAGCAGCCTCAACCCACAATACGAGCAGTACTTC. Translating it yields CASSLNPQYEQYF.

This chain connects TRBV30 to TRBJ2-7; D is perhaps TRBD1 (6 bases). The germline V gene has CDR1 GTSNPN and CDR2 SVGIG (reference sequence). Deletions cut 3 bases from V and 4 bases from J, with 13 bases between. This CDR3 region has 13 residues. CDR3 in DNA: TGTGCCTGGAGGAATGGGGGCGGGTACGAGCAGTACTTC. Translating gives CAWRNGGGYEQYF.

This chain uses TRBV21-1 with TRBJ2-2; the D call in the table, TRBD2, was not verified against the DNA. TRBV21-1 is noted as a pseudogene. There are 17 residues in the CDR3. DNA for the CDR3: TGTGCCAGCAGCAAAAGGGAGCGGGAGGCTCAGAGGGGGGAGCTGTTTTTT. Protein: CASSKREREAQRGELFF.

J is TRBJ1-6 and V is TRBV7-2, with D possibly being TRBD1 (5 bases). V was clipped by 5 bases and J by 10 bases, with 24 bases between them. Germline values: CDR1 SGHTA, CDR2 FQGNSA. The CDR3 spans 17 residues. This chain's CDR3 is CASSAVMGWGGASPLHF. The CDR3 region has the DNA TGTGCCAGCAGCGCAGTTATGGGGTGGGGGGGTGCGTCACCCCTCCACTTT.

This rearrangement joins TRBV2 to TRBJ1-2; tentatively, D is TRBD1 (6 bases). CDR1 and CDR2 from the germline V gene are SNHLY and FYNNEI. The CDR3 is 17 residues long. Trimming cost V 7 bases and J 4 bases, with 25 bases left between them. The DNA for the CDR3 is TGTGCCAGCACCGTCGACCGCGCGACAGGTGCCCTCTATGGCTACACCTTC. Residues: CASTVDRATGALYGYTF.

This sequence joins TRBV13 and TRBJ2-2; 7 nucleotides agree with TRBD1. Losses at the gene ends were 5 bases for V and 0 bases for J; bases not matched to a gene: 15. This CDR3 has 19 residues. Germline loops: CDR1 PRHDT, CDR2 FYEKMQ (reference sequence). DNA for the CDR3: TGTGCCAGCAGCCCAGGGGGTTGGACGACCCGCTCGAACACCGGGGAGCTGTTTTTT. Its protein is CASSPGGWTTRSNTGELFF.

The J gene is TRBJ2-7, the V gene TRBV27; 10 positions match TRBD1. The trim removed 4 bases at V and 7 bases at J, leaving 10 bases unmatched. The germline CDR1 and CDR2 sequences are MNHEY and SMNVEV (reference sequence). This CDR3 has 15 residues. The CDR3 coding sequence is TGTGCCAGCAGTTCCCAGCCGGGACAGGGGATAGAGCAGTACTTC. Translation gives CASSSQPGQGIEQYF.